The 16 T cell receptor beta chains in this list originate from one sample, sequenced in a study of T cells in Graves' hyperthyroidism and ophthalmopathy (dated by TCRdb to about 2019). Library creation used multiplex PCR. TCRdb names Illumina HiSeq 2000 as the instrument used. The TCR beta CDR3 regions were amplified from RNA transcripts. For the first round of RT-PCR on the TCR CDR3, the HTBI primer set was used together with the Qiagen OneStep RT-PCR kit. TCRdb took the public reads, trimmed them with fastp at Q25, ran MiXCR for clone calling and kept in-frame beta chains. All rows with the same CDR3 protein become a single entry with the most common DNA and genes. For this sample there are about 610,000 distinct CDR3 sequences; 40% to 55% appear just once. Roughly 8.2% of the sample is taken by the ten largest. The sample consisted of peripheral blood or thyroid tissue (not recorded which). The source of these receptors is a woman between 18 and 29 years old with Graves' hyperthyroidism.

This clonotype was observed many times. The chain uses TRBV27 and TRBJ1-1, with D maybe TRBD1 (5 bases). This CDR3 comprises 16 residues. The germline V gene has CDR1 MNHEY and CDR2 SMNVEV (reference sequence). Trimming removed 2 bases from V and 0 bases from J, with 13 bases in between. CDR3 loop: CASSLAPGIMNTEAFF. In DNA form, the CDR3 reads TGTGCCAGCAGTTTAGCTCCAGGGATTATGAACACTGAAGCTTTCTTT.

In this sample, this clonotype turned up many times. The chain combines TRBV5-1 with TRBJ2-2, with 13 bases that match TRBD2. Germline assignment: CDR1 SGHRS and CDR2 YFSETQ. V lost 4 bases and J lost 6; bases outside the gene matches: 3. The CDR3 is 15 residues long. The CDR3 loop is CASSLGLAGAGELFF. The CDR3 DNA follows: TGCGCCAGCAGCCTCGGACTAGCGGGGGCCGGGGAGCTGTTTTTT. Full variable domain (rest looked up from reference TRBV5-1 and TRBJ2-2): KAGVTQTPRYLIKTRGQQVTLSCSPISGHRSVSWYQQTPGQGLQFLFEYFSETQRNKGNFPGRFSGRQFSNSRSEMNVSTLELGDSALYLCASSLGLAGAGELFFGEGSRLTVL.

This chain links TRBV20-1 with TRBJ1-4; D ambiguous. There are 12 residues in the CDR3. Trimming took 6 bases from V and 8 from J, leaving 13 bases between them. The germline V gene encodes CDR1 DFQATT and CDR2 SNEGSKA (reference sequence). CDR3 in DNA: TGCAGTGCCAAGGGAATTGGAGAAAAACTGTTTTTT. Protein sequence: CSAKGIGEKLFF.

V gene TRBV20-1 combines with J gene TRBJ1-6; no definite D call. V shed 6 bases and J shed 8 bases, with 17 bases lying between them. The CDR3 spans 14 residues. Germline V gene data show CDR1 as DFQATT and CDR2 as SNEGSKA (reference sequence). The CDR3 DNA follows: TGCAGTGCCAGCAGTTATCGGATCGATTCACCCCTCCACTTT. Translating it yields CSASSYRIDSPLHF.

To note about this clonotype: The missing conserved phenylalanine or tryptophan at the end of this CDR3 makes a read error likely. Because the CDR3's place on the DNA is in doubt, the DNA is left out and the CDR3 is given as listed by TCRdb. The gene calls are TRBV20-1 and TRBJ2-5. The CDR3 adds up to 8 amino acids, both ends counted. Germline CDR1 and CDR2: DFQATT and SNEGSKA (reference sequence). The CDR3 spells CSARPGTS.

As concerns this clonotype: This sequence may be a read error, since a much larger clone differs from it by one base. The rearrangement links TRBV12-3 or TRBV12-4 to TRBJ2-2; TRBD2 aligns across 7 bases. There are 16 residues in the CDR3. In nucleotides, the CDR3 is TGTGCCAGCAGTTTCGGACTAGGCCGGAACGCCGGGGAGCTGTTTTTT. Translating gives CASSFGLGRNAGELFF.

This clonotype was recorded many times. This chain connects TRBV6-5 to TRBJ2-7, with TRBD1 identical over 9 bases. CDR1 is MNHEY and CDR2 is SVGAGI in the germline V gene. The CDR3 length is 16 residues. Trimming took 5 bases from V and 0 from J; bases not matched to a gene: 8. CDR3 residues: CASSLPQGAGSYEQYF. CDR3 DNA: TGTGCCAGCAGTCTTCCACAGGGGGCAGGCTCCTACGAGCAGTACTTC.

J is TRBJ1-2 and V is TRBV20-1; 10 nucleotides line up with TRBD1. J gave up 2 bases and V 6 bases, and 3 bases lay outside the gene matches. CDR1 DFQATT and CDR2 SNEGSKA come from the germline V gene (reference sequence). The CDR3 has 13 residues. The CDR3 nucleotides are TGCAGTGCATCGGGACAGGGGAACTATGGCTACACCTTC. Its translation: CSASGQGNYGYTF.

The count of this clonotype is one. The V gene is TRBV25-1, the J gene TRBJ2-2, with D possibly matching TRBD1 (5 bases). V was clipped by 11 bases and J by 6 bases, with 13 bases between them. The CDR3 spans 12 residues. Looked up from germline, CDR1 is MGHDK and CDR2 is SYGVNS. In DNA form, the CDR3 reads TGTGCCCTTGGAGTCAGGGCCGGGGAGCTGTTTTTT. Its translation: CALGVRAGELFF. Looking up the rest from reference TRBV25-1 and TRBJ2-2 gives the full variable domain: EADIYQTPRYLVIGTGKKITLECSQTMGHDKMYWYQQDPGMELHLIHYSYGVNSTEKGDLSSESTVSRIRTEHFPLTLESARPSHTSQYLCALGVRAGELFFGEGSRLTVL.

This clonotype was seen repeatedly, ten times or more. The J gene is TRBJ2-2, the V gene TRBV10-3, with 10 bases fitting TRBD1. Germline V lookup: CDR1 ENHRY, CDR2 SYGVKD. The CDR3 is 13 residues long. V gave up 8 bases and J gave up 3 bases; unmatched junction bases: 0. The CDR3, as DNA: TGTGCCATCGGGACAGGGGACACCGGGGAGCTGTTTTTT. Protein product: CAIGTGDTGELFF.

Points on this clonotype: The junction does not match germline at one end; this may be a read error. The chain recombines TRBV29-1 with TRBJ2-7; D is unresolved. Germline V gene data show CDR1 as SQVTM and CDR2 as ANQGSEA. CDR3 length: 14 residues. CDR3 sequence reads: CSVAPDPGSYKQYF. As DNA, the CDR3 is TGCAGCGTTGCACCGGACCCCGGCTCCTACAAGCAGTACTTC.

This clonotype occurred once. The chain combines TRBV12-3 or TRBV12-4 with TRBJ1-2, with 9 bases aligning to TRBD1. The junction had 10 bases not matched to a gene; V was cut back by 8 bases and J by 9 bases. CDR3 length: 13 residues. The CDR3 here is CASGTSGQGRYTF. CDR3 in DNA: TGTGCCAGCGGGACTAGCGGACAGGGGCGCTACACCTTC.

This clonotype was seen repeatedly, ten times or more. The chain employs TRBV13 and TRBJ1-3; D is unresolved. CDR3 size: 14 residues. The germline V gene has CDR1 PRHDT and CDR2 FYEKMQ (reference sequence). V was trimmed by 5 bases and J by 0 bases, leaving 8 bases between them. The CDR3 sequence: CASSQRTSGNTIYF. The CDR3 region has the DNA TGTGCCAGCAGCCAAAGGACCTCTGGAAACACCATATATTTT.

V is TRBV24-1 and J is TRBJ1-2, with D hard to call. CDR1 and CDR2 (germline): KGHDR, SFDVKD. V was trimmed by 8 bases and J by 8 bases, leaving 2 bases between them. The CDR3 has 8 residues. CDR3 sequence (DNA): TGTGCCACCATAGGCTACACCTTC. This sequence encodes CATIGYTF.

This clonotype showed up just once. This may be a read error, as it is one base from a much larger clone. The chain couples TRBV25-1 to TRBJ1-6, with a possible D match to TRBD1 (6 bases). Trimming stripped 5 bases from V and 11 bases from J, with 10 bases between. Germline assignment: CDR1 MGHDK and CDR2 SYGVNS. This CDR3 has 12 amino acids. CDR3 protein: CASSYRVAPLHF. Here the CDR3 DNA reads TGTGCCAGCAGTTACAGGGTGGCACCCCTCCACTTT.

This clonotype was seen many times. The rearrangement links TRBV7-2 to TRBJ1-2; D ambiguous. The CDR3 covers 12 residues. V was cut by 4 bases and J by 7 bases, with 10 bases left in between. The germline V gene has CDR1 SGHTA and CDR2 FQGNSA. The CDR3, as DNA: TGTGCCAGCAGCTCCCCGATGGCTGGCTACACCTTC. Translation: CASSSPMAGYTF.